This is a list of T cell receptor beta chains from one sample in a study of blood T cell repertoires in COVID-19. The method was immunoSEQ multiplex PCR; TCRdb's version includes in-frame clones alone and lacks a portion of them. This table has fewer than 200,000 clones, 75% to 90% appearing once. Sequencing was carried out using peripheral blood. Source of these receptors: a woman aged 70 to 79 with COVID-19, enrolled during active disease. Each CDR3 is given with its conserved first and last residue. A D gene is named only where the DNA matches it firmly. Only some rows state a clone size, as once, few, many or a class for expanded clones.

clone_size: few
v_call: TRBV29-1
j_call: TRBJ2-1
d_call: NA
cdr3_length: 16
cdr3_nt: TGCAGCGTTGAAAAGGACAGCAGGATCTCCTACAATGAGCAGTTCTTC
cdr3_aa: CSVEKDSRISYNEQFF

clone_size: NA
v_call: TRBV5-4
j_call: TRBJ2-1
d_call: TRBD1
cdr3_length: 15
cdr3_nt: TGTGCCAGCAGCCCACGGACAGGGATGTACAATGAGCAGTTCTTC
cdr3_aa: CASSPRTGMYNEQFF

clone_size: NA
v_call: TRBV7-9
j_call: TRBJ2-3
d_call: TRBD2
cdr3_length: 17
cdr3_nt: TGTGCCAGCAGCTCAGGACTAGCGGGAGGGAGCACAGATACGCAGTATTTT
cdr3_aa: CASSSGLAGGSTDTQYF

clone_size: NA
v_call: TRBV29-1
j_call: TRBJ1-2
d_call: NA
cdr3_length: 14
cdr3_nt: TGCAGCGTTGTTCTGCGGGGGCGCGAGTATGGCTACACCTTC
cdr3_aa: CSVVLRGREYGYTF

clone_size: few
v_call: TRBV5-4
j_call: TRBJ2-7
d_call: NA
cdr3_length: 14
cdr3_nt: TGTGCCAGCAGCTTGACACAGAACTCCTACGAGCAGTACTTC
cdr3_aa: CASSLTQNSYEQYF

clone_size: few
v_call: TRBV28
j_call: TRBJ2-3
d_call: TRBD1
cdr3_length: 14
cdr3_nt: TGTGCCAGCAGTTCGACAGGGGTGACAGATACGCAGTATTTT
cdr3_aa: CASSSTGVTDTQYF

clone_size: NA
v_call: TRBV3-1/TRBV3-2
j_call: TRBJ1-2
d_call: NA
cdr3_length: 13
cdr3_nt: TGTGCCAGCAGCCAACAGGGCTCCTATGGCTACACCTTC
cdr3_aa: CASSQQGSYGYTF

clone_size: NA
v_call: TRBV19
j_call: TRBJ2-1
d_call: NA
cdr3_length: 16
cdr3_nt: TGTGCCAGTAGTATCCCGGACACCTCCAATTACAATGAGCAGTTCTTC
cdr3_aa: CASSIPDTSNYNEQFF

clone_size: NA
v_call: TRBV7-2
j_call: TRBJ2-7
d_call: NA
cdr3_length: 16
cdr3_nt: TGTGCCAGCAGCTTAGTAATGGTGGCCAGGGGCTACGAGCAGTACTTC
cdr3_aa: CASSLVMVARGYEQYF

clone_size: NA
v_call: TRBV5-1
j_call: TRBJ2-7
d_call: TRBD2
cdr3_length: 15
cdr3_nt: TGCGCCAGCAGCTTGAGCGGGAGGGGCTCCTACGAGCAGTACTTC
cdr3_aa: CASSLSGRGSYEQYF

clone_size: NA
v_call: TRBV27
j_call: TRBJ1-1
d_call: TRBD1
cdr3_length: 14
cdr3_nt: TGTGCCAGCAGTCTACAGGGGCGGAGACAAGAAGCTTTCTTT
cdr3_aa: CASSLQGRRQEAFF

clone_size: NA
v_call: TRBV15
j_call: TRBJ1-5
d_call: NA
cdr3_length: 15
cdr3_nt: TGTGCCACCAGCAAACGCAGGAATAGCAATCAGCCCCAGCATTTT
cdr3_aa: CATSKRRNSNQPQHF

clone_size: NA
v_call: TRBV15
j_call: TRBJ2-3
d_call: NA
cdr3_length: 14
cdr3_nt: TGTGCCACCAGCAGAGGGCCAGGGTCAGATACGCAGTATTTT
cdr3_aa: CATSRGPGSDTQYF

clone_size: NA
v_call: TRBV28
j_call: TRBJ2-3
d_call: TRBD2
cdr3_length: 15
cdr3_nt: TGTGCCAGCAGTTTGGTACATACCAGCGGGAGAACGCAGTATTTT
cdr3_aa: CASSLVHTSGRTQYF

clone_size: NA
v_call: TRBV6-5
j_call: TRBJ1-2
d_call: NA
cdr3_length: 14
cdr3_nt: TGTGCCAGCAGTTACCAAGACAGGTCCTATGGCTACACCTTC
cdr3_aa: CASSYQDRSYGYTF

clone_size: NA
v_call: TRBV29-1
j_call: TRBJ2-7
d_call: TRBD2
cdr3_length: 13
cdr3_nt: TGCAGCGGCGCGGGGGTAGCGGGAGGCGAGCAGTACTTC
cdr3_aa: CSGAGVAGGEQYF

clone_size: NA
v_call: TRBV10-3
j_call: TRBJ1-3
d_call: NA
cdr3_length: 20
cdr3_nt: TGTGCCATCAGTGAGTCGGTCCGACATCCAGGGGCGCTCTCTGGAAACACCATATATTTT
cdr3_aa: CAISESVRHPGALSGNTIYF

clone_size: few
v_call: TRBV7-8
j_call: TRBJ1-3
d_call: NA
cdr3_length: 16
cdr3_nt: TGTGCCAGCAGCTGGGCGACAGGAGATTCTGGAAACACCATATATTTT
cdr3_aa: CASSWATGDSGNTIYF

clone_size: NA
v_call: TRBV6-6
j_call: TRBJ2-7
d_call: NA
cdr3_length: 13
cdr3_nt: TGTGCCAGCAGTAAAGGAGGAGACTACGAGCAGTACTTC
cdr3_aa: CASSKGGDYEQYF

clone_size: NA
v_call: TRBV29-1
j_call: TRBJ2-1
d_call: NA
cdr3_length: 16
cdr3_nt: TGCAGCGTTTTTTCACAGGGTTCACGATCTTTAAGGGAGCAGTTCTTC
cdr3_aa: CSVFSQGSRSLREQFF

clone_size: NA
v_call: TRBV2
j_call: TRBJ2-6
d_call: NA
cdr3_length: 15
cdr3_nt: TGTGCCACCTCCCGGGACACTAGGGAGGCCAACGTCCTGACTTTC
cdr3_aa: CATSRDTREANVLTF

clone_size: NA
v_call: TRBV19
j_call: TRBJ2-2
d_call: TRBD1
cdr3_length: 15
cdr3_nt: TGTGCCAGTAGTATTCCTGACAGGGGGTATCGGGAGCTGTTTTTT
cdr3_aa: CASSIPDRGYRELFF

clone_size: many
v_call: TRBV5-1
j_call: TRBJ2-1
d_call: TRBD2
cdr3_length: 20
cdr3_nt: TGCGCCAGCAGCTCTTCTAGCGGGGGGATCACAACGAGCTCCTACAATGAGCAGTTCTTC
cdr3_aa: CASSSSSGGITTSSYNEQFF

clone_size: NA
v_call: TRBV6-4
j_call: TRBJ2-1
d_call: NA
cdr3_length: 14
cdr3_nt: TGTGCCAGCAGTGTGGAGGGCGGCAACAATGAGCAGTTCTTC
cdr3_aa: CASSVEGGNNEQFF

clone_size: NA
v_call: TRBV3-1/TRBV3-2
j_call: TRBJ2-3
d_call: TRBD2
cdr3_length: 18
cdr3_nt: TGTGCCAGCAGCCAAAACACCCTAGCGGGAAACGGGATAGATACGCAGTATTTT
cdr3_aa: CASSQNTLAGNGIDTQYF

clone_size: NA
v_call: TRBV5-4
j_call: TRBJ1-2
d_call: NA
cdr3_length: 13
cdr3_nt: TGTGCCAGCAGCGCAGGATCGAGCTATGGCTACACCTTC
cdr3_aa: CASSAGSSYGYTF

clone_size: NA
v_call: TRBV18
j_call: TRBJ1-1
d_call: TRBD1
cdr3_length: 16
cdr3_nt: TGTGCCAGCTCAGATACCTTACAGGGGGCCAGAACTGAAGCTTTCTTT
cdr3_aa: CASSDTLQGARTEAFF

clone_size: NA
v_call: TRBV4-2
j_call: TRBJ2-7
d_call: TRBD1
cdr3_length: 15
cdr3_nt: TGTGCCAGCAGCCAGCAGGGACAGACATCCTACGAGCAGTACTTC
cdr3_aa: CASSQQGQTSYEQYF

clone_size: once
v_call: TRBV7-9
j_call: TRBJ1-2
d_call: TRBD1
cdr3_length: 16
cdr3_nt: TGTGCCAGCAGCTTAGTCACCGGGACAGGGATCTATGGCTACACCTTC
cdr3_aa: CASSLVTGTGIYGYTF

clone_size: NA
v_call: TRBV5-1
j_call: TRBJ1-2
d_call: NA
cdr3_length: 16
cdr3_nt: TGCGCCAGCAGCTTGACCTGGGTTGACCCTAGGTATGGCTACACCTTC
cdr3_aa: CASSLTWVDPRYGYTF

clone_size: NA
v_call: TRBV27
j_call: TRBJ2-7
d_call: TRBD2
cdr3_length: 15
cdr3_nt: TGTGCCAGCAGTTTTTGGGGGAGGGACTCCTACGAGCAGTACTTC
cdr3_aa: CASSFWGRDSYEQYF

clone_size: NA
v_call: TRBV2
j_call: TRBJ1-5
d_call: NA
cdr3_length: 12
cdr3_nt: TGTGCCAGCAGCAGGGGCGGGCAGCCCCAGCATTTT
cdr3_aa: CASSRGGQPQHF